These 30 T cell receptor beta chains were all obtained from the same sample, sequenced in a study of cytomegalovirus exposure and HLA in healthy donors (dated 2017 in TCRdb). The library was prepared using the immunoSEQ multiplex PCR assay. Imported from immuneACCESS, the table was reduced by TCRdb to in-frame sequences with V and J called. These copies leave out some clones; in studies compared against another copy, an unresolved V gene accounts for under half, and the cause of the remainder is not known. Present in this sample are tens of thousands of clones, approximately 96% of which were seen just once. The leading ten clones occupy about 4.5% of the sample. Sequenced input: PBMCs. These receptor sequences come from a woman aged 18 to 35 in good health and CMV-seropositive.

The chain carries TRBV19 and TRBJ2-1, with 8 positions matching TRBD1. From germline, CDR1 is LNHDA and CDR2 SQIVND (reference sequence). J lost 6 bases, V lost 3 bases, and 7 bases had no gene match. CDR3 length equals 15 residues. The CDR3 region is CASSILTGAGNEQFF. The CDR3 DNA follows: TGTGCCAGTAGTATTTTGACAGGGGCCGGCAATGAGCAGTTCTTC. The full variable domain, completed using reference TRBV19 and TRBJ2-1, is DGGITQSPKYLFRKEGQNVTLSCEQNLNHDAMYWYRQDPGQGLRLIYYSQIVNDFQKGDIAEGYSVSREKKESFPLTVTSAQKNPTAFYLCASSILTGAGNEQFFGPGTRLTVL.

The chain employs TRBV7-2 and TRBJ2-3; D is undetermined. From germline, CDR1 is SGHTA and CDR2 FQGNSA. This CDR3 is 14 amino acids long. Between the trimmed V and J ends, which lost 1 base and 1 base, there was a span of 6 bases. The CDR3 DNA reads TGTGCCAGCAGCTTAGTGGCCGGCACAGATACGCAGTATTTT. It yields the protein CASSLVAGTDTQYF.

This sequence joins TRBV28 and TRBJ2-5; D is ambiguous. In germline, CDR1 is MDHEN, CDR2 SYDVKM. There are 14 residues in the CDR3. V shed 1 base and J shed 3 bases, with 9 bases lying between them. CDR3 coding DNA: TGTGCCAGCAGTTTATCGGTCTCAAAAGAGACCCAGTACTTC. Translated, it gives CASSLSVSKETQYF.

The chain joins TRBV5-1 to TRBJ2-1; 12 nucleotides align to TRBD2. V lost 0 bases and J lost 4; bases outside the gene matches: 5. The germline gives CDR1 SGHRS, CDR2 YFSETQ. This CDR3 region has 17 residues. CDR3 DNA: TGCGCCAGCAGCTTGGAACCCGGACTAGCGGGATACAATGAGCAGTTCTTC. This sequence encodes CASSLEPGLAGYNEQFF.

The rearrangement uses TRBV4-1 and TRBJ2-7; D is perhaps TRBD2 (5 bases). The V end lost 1 base, the J end lost 4 bases, and 14 bases lay between the germline ends. CDR3 length equals 15 residues. Per the germline V gene, CDR1 is MGHRA and CDR2 is YSYEKL. In DNA form, the CDR3 reads TGCGCCAGCAGCCAAGTCGGCGGGCAGATATACGAGCAGTACTTC. It encodes CASSQVGGQIYEQYF.

This clone was recorded once. The V call is TRBV6-5, the J call TRBJ2-7, with TRBD2 identical over 9 bases. Per the germline V gene, CDR1 is MNHEY and CDR2 is SVGAGI. This CDR3 has 14 amino acids. V gave up 4 bases and J gave up 3 bases; unmatched junction bases: 4. The CDR3 DNA reads TGTGCCAGCAGTTCTAGCGGGAAGCTCTACGAGCAGTACTTC. Protein product: CASSSSGKLYEQYF.

This rearrangement joins TRBV2 to TRBJ2-1; 12 bases line up with TRBD2. The germline V gene has CDR1 SNHLY and CDR2 FYNNEI. V trimming: 7 bases; J trimming: 8 bases; junction bases outside the gene matches: 12. The CDR3 consists of 16 residues. The CDR3 DNA reads as TGTGCCAGCAAGCCCCTAACTAGCGGGAGGTTCGATGAGCAGTTCTTC. Its protein product is CASKPLTSGRFDEQFF.

V usage is TRBV5-1 and J usage is TRBJ2-5; 11 bases line up with TRBD2. The CDR3 is 15 residues long. In germline, CDR1 is SGHRS, CDR2 YFSETQ. V gave up 3 bases and J gave up 5 bases; unmatched junction bases: 6. This CDR3 reads CASSSGTSGGETQYF. CDR3 DNA: TGCGCCAGCAGCTCCGGGACTAGCGGCGGGGAGACCCAGTACTTC.

The chain couples TRBV2 to TRBJ2-5, with D uncertain. This CDR3 is built from 14 residues. The V end lost 4 bases, the J end lost 5 bases, and 14 bases lay between the germline ends. Germline values: CDR1 SNHLY, CDR2 FYNNEI. The CDR3 region has the DNA TGTGCCAGCAGTGGTAGCCTTCAAGAGGAGACCCAGTACTTC. Its protein product is CASSGSLQEETQYF.

The V call is TRBV4-3, the J call TRBJ2-1, with 9 bases that match TRBD1. Germline-derived CDR1 and CDR2 are LGHNA and YSLEER. The V segment lost 1 base and the J segment 6 bases; nucleotides outside the gene matches: 4. CDR3 size: 15 residues. CDR3 sequence reads: CASSQVGQGSNEQFF. The CDR3 DNA is TGCGCCAGCAGCCAAGTGGGACAGGGATCCAATGAGCAGTTCTTC.

V gene TRBV7-9 combines with J gene TRBJ2-5, with TRBD2 matching 11 bases. This CDR3 region has 16 residues. CDR1 is SEHNR and CDR2 is FQNEAQ in the germline V gene (reference sequence). The V gene end was trimmed by 4 bases and the J gene end by 4 bases; junction bases not matched to a gene: 8. CDR3 amino acids: CASSSLAGGPGETQYF. CDR3 nucleotide sequence: TGTGCCAGCAGCTCATTAGCGGGAGGGCCGGGAGAGACCCAGTACTTC.

The chain links TRBV7-8 to TRBJ2-5; 8 bases align to TRBD1. V lost 6 bases and J lost 2; bases outside the gene matches: 8. This CDR3 contains 15 residues. Germline CDR1 and CDR2: SGHVS and FQNEAQ. CDR3 sequence (DNA): TGTGCCAGCAGTTCACAGGGGGAAATACAAGAGACCCAGTACTTC. This encodes CASSSQGEIQETQYF. Variable domain in full (rest from reference TRBV7-8 and TRBJ2-5): GAGVSQSPRYKVAKRGQDVALRCDPISGHVSLFWYQQALGQGPEFLTYFQNEAQLDKSGLPSDRFFAERPEGSVSTLKIQRTQQEDSAVYLCASSSQGEIQETQYFGPGTRLLVL.

The rearrangement uses TRBV7-2 and TRBJ2-1, with TRBD2 matching over 10 bases. Germline assignment: CDR1 SGHTA and CDR2 FQGNSA. The CDR3 is 18 residues long. With 4 bases clipped from V and 6 bases from J, the junction kept 15 bases outside the gene matches. CDR3 in DNA: TGTGCCAGCAGCTGGGCCCTAGTTCGACTAGCGGGTCTCAATGAGCAGTTCTTC. Its translation: CASSWALVRLAGLNEQFF.

CDR3 protein: CASSDRDRVAYEQYF. The CDR3 coding sequence is TGTGCCAGCAGTGATCGGGACAGGGTCGCCTACGAGCAGTACTTC. This chain uses TRBV6-1 with TRBJ2-7; TRBD1 agrees at 9 bases. V was clipped by 3 bases and J by 2 bases; unmatched bases: 5. Germline CDR1 MNHNS, CDR2 SASEGT. The CDR3 is made up of 15 amino acids.

V is TRBV5-6 and J is TRBJ2-5, with D tentatively TRBD2 (6 bases). The CDR3 spans 15 residues. Germline values: CDR1 SGHDT, CDR2 YYEEEE. V was trimmed by 0 bases and J by 5 bases, leaving 14 bases between them. The chain's CDR3 is CASSLDGREVETQYF. In DNA form, the CDR3 reads TGTGCCAGCAGCTTGGATGGCAGGGAGGTCGAGACCCAGTACTTC. The full variable domain, in which reference TRBV5-6 and TRBJ2-5 provide the parts outside the CDR3, is DAGVTQSPTHLIKTRGQQVTLRCSPKSGHDTVSWYQQALGQGPQFIFQYYEEEERQRGNFPDRFSGHQFPNYSSELNVNALLLGDSALYLCASSLDGREVETQYFGPGTRLLVL.

This sequence joins TRBV4-1 and TRBJ2-1; D perhaps matches TRBD2 (5 bases). V dropped 3 bases and J dropped 4 bases, with 22 bases sitting between them. Germline-derived CDR1 and CDR2 are MGHRA and YSYEKL. The CDR3 sequence is 18 residues long. CDR3 DNA sequence: TGCGCCAGCAGCCATCCAACTCGGGGTCCCCCTGTTTACAATGAGCAGTTCTTC. This codes for CASSHPTRGPPVYNEQFF.

J is TRBJ2-7 and V is TRBV28, with 13 nucleotides matching TRBD2. The CDR3 has 17 amino acids. Germline V CDR1 and CDR2: MDHEN, SYDVKM. V lost 4 bases to trimming and J lost 3 bases; unmatched junction nucleotides: 9. The CDR3 loop reads CASSSRHGTSGIYEQYF. For the CDR3, the DNA is TGTGCCAGCAGTTCGCGGCACGGGACTAGCGGGATCTACGAGCAGTACTTC.

This chain connects TRBV4-3 to TRBJ2-1, with D unclear. The germline V and J ends were trimmed by 0 bases and 4 bases, with 4 bases remaining between them. The germline CDR1 and CDR2 sequences are LGHNA and YSLEER. The CDR3 has 13 residues. CDR3 bases: TGCGCCAGCAGCCAAGATCAATACAATGAGCAGTTCTTC. This codes for CASSQDQYNEQFF.

This CDR3 reads CASSEHRDRDYEQYF. The CDR3 bases are TGTGCCAGCAGTGAGCACCGGGACAGGGACTACGAGCAGTACTTC. The rearrangement joins TRBV6-1 to TRBJ2-7; 9 nucleotides line up with TRBD1. The germline CDR1 and CDR2 sequences are MNHNS and SASEGT. Trimming at V came to 3 bases and at J to 3 bases, leaving 6 bases not matched to a gene. CDR3 length: 15 amino acids.

J is TRBJ1-5 and V is TRBV7-2; 7 bases agree with TRBD1. The CDR3 has 14 amino acids. J was trimmed by 7 bases and V by 5 bases; bases with no gene match: 8. In germline, CDR1 is SGHTA, CDR2 FQGNSA. The CDR3 region has the DNA TGTGCCAGCAGCCCCCAGGGGGGTGGGCAGCCCCAGCATTTT. It encodes CASSPQGGGQPQHF.

This chain uses TRBV28 with TRBJ2-7; unclear D gene. V was cut by 5 bases and J by 2 bases, with 4 bases left in between. The germline CDR1 and CDR2 sequences are MDHEN and SYDVKM. The CDR3 runs to 11 residues. This CDR3 reads CASSITYEQYF. The DNA of the CDR3 is TGTGCCAGCAGTATAACCTACGAGCAGTACTTC.

The chain is built from TRBV2 and TRBJ2-5, with D perhaps matching TRBD1 (5 bases). This CDR3 comprises 14 residues. CDR1 is SNHLY and CDR2 is FYNNEI in the germline V gene. Trimming removed 0 bases from V and 5 bases from J, with 10 bases in between. The CDR3 DNA reads TGTGCCAGCAGTGAAGCAGGGGTAGGGGAGACCCAGTACTTC. Translation gives CASSEAGVGETQYF.

In DNA form, the CDR3 reads TGTGCCAGTAGTATAGATCTAGAGTCTAGCATTTACAATGAGCAGTTCTTC. Translation: CASSIDLESSIYNEQFF. V gene TRBV19 combines with J gene TRBJ2-1, with D perhaps matching TRBD2 (5 bases). The CDR3 runs to 17 residues. From germline, CDR1 is LNHDA and CDR2 SQIVND (reference sequence). The ends were cut back, 0 bases at V and 4 bases at J, with 16 bases in the middle.

V is TRBV13 and J is TRBJ2-2; 8 bases match TRBD1. The CDR3 is made up of 15 amino acids. V shed 5 bases, J shed 5 bases, and the junction held 7 bases outside the gene matches. Germline loops: CDR1 PRHDT, CDR2 FYEKMQ (reference sequence). CDR3 nucleotide sequence: TGTGCCAGCAGCCCCGGACAGGGAAGGACCGGGGAGCTGTTTTTT. Translation gives CASSPGQGRTGELFF.

The rearrangement uses TRBV11-2 and TRBJ2-1; D is ambiguous. CDR3 length: 17 residues. Trimming took 1 base from V and 4 from J, leaving 17 bases between them. Germline assignment: CDR1 SGHAT and CDR2 FQNNGV. CDR3 DNA sequence: TGTGCCAGCAGCTTAGGCGGCCGAAAGTCCTCATACAATGAGCAGTTCTTC. This gives the protein CASSLGGRKSSYNEQFF.

This chain connects TRBV13 to TRBJ2-3; D uncertain. The length of the CDR3 is 16 residues. Germline CDR1 is PRHDT and CDR2 is FYEKMQ (reference sequence). Trimming took 5 bases from V and 6 from J, leaving 21 bases between them. CDR3 loop: CASSLTSTFMSDTQYF. The DNA for the CDR3 is TGTGCCAGCAGCCTCACTTCGACTTTCATGTCGGATACGCAGTATTTT.

The chain carries TRBV30 and TRBJ2-5, with 7 bases matching TRBD2. Trimming cost V 1 base and J 4 bases; bases outside gene matches: 9. The germline CDR1 and CDR2 sequences are GTSNPN and SVGIG (reference sequence). CDR3 size: 15 residues. The CDR3 DNA reads TGTGCCTGGAGTGAAGGCCTAGCGGAGAGAGAGACCCAGTACTTC. Amino acid sequence: CAWSEGLAERETQYF.

The rearrangement links TRBV4-1 to TRBJ1-3; unclear D gene. CDR3 length: 15 residues. Deletions cut 1 base from V and 0 bases from J, with 7 bases between. Germline CDR1 reads MGHRA; CDR2 reads YSYEKL. CDR3 sequence: CASSQAVLSGNTIYF. In DNA, the CDR3 is TGCGCCAGCAGCCAAGCCGTTCTCTCTGGAAACACCATATATTTT.

The V gene is TRBV30, the J gene TRBJ2-7; 8 nucleotides agree with TRBD2. The germline gives CDR1 GTSNPN, CDR2 SVGIG (reference sequence). The CDR3 totals 14 residues. V shed 1 base, J shed 0 bases, and the junction held 2 bases outside the gene matches. The CDR3 DNA is TGTGCCTGGAGTGCGGGGACTAGCTCCTACGAGCAGTACTTC. It yields the protein CAWSAGTSSYEQYF.

J is TRBJ2-6 and V is TRBV28, with D unresolved. The CDR3 has 17 amino acids. Germline CDR1 reads MDHEN; CDR2 reads SYDVKM. V lost 5 bases and J 4 bases, leaving 18 bases between the germline ends. CDR3 coding DNA: TGTGCCAGCAGTAGCCCGATGGTTGGAGCCGGGGCCAACGTCCTGACTTTC. Its translation is CASSSPMVGAGANVLTF.